This T cell receptor beta chain is drawn from a study of cytomegalovirus exposure and HLA in healthy donors (dated by TCRdb to 2016 to 2017). Study-wide context: In an earlier analysis of 587 of the donors, around 300 Gb of sequence data and approximately 100 million unique TCR beta sequences from roughly 200 million T cells were reported. Using immunosequencing, the study profiled T cell repertoires from around 680 subjects and related those repertoires to cytomegalovirus serostatus. Donor age, sex, ethnicity and CMV serostatus were compiled alongside the repertoire data. To study patterns of TCR occurrence, a later analysis re-analyzed previously published TCR beta repertoires from around 700 donors and added high-resolution HLA genotyping. Every discovery cohort repertoire had been produced on one sequencing platform. In the later analysis, no new phenotypic data were used to find candidate immune exposures; instead, reliance was placed on TCR beta sequences and their occurrence across donors. High-throughput TCR immunosequencing, statistical association of individual TCRs with disease status, and machine learning were combined to predict cytomegalovirus infection status. A later genetic analysis took genome-wide SNP genotypes for about three fifths of the roughly 700 donors and used that subset as a discovery cohort. In addition to the first cohort of several hundred subjects, a separate validation cohort of approximately 130 different subjects was used. An earlier analysis of 587 of the donors used high-throughput TCR beta sequencing to judge whether each TCR beta V gene segment behaved as functional or pseudogenic. An early release that covered about 600 HLA-typed donors contained 250 to 350 gigabases of sequencing data and 70 million to 100 million unique TCR sequences. A handful of DR-DQ haplotypes were handled as single units for association and clustering because linkage in the cohort was strong. The number of typed donors differed by locus: about 620-640 for A, B, C, DRB1 and DQB1; approximately 540 for DQA1; 606 for DPA1; and around 450 for DPB1. The study aimed to test whether signatures of past pathogen exposure could be identified by cataloging public T cell receptors. Of the roughly 400 genotyped donors, approximately 83% fell in the genetic ancestry cluster associated with self-reported Caucasian donors. Among about 400 genotyped donors of the cohort, an average of around 220,000 unique TCR beta nucleotide sequences was sequenced per donor, of which 15% to 20% were non-productive. Both class I and class II loci were covered by HLA typing, at four-digit resolution.

In the case of this clone: The antigen it binds to is not known.

V is shortened by 3 bases, J by 0 bases, and the region joining them spans 9 bases. The CDR3 numbers 15 residues from cysteine through phenylalanine. Of all the DNA, just the CDR3 is kept, 45 bases in frame from base 1. The germline V gene supplies CDR1 KGHSH and CDR2 LQKENI. The cohort was made up of roughly 670 healthy bone marrow donors. At the time of sampling, all cohort members were nominally healthy, though unrecorded immune exposures were likely present. The donor was CMV seropositive and was included in the group of around 300 seropositive cohort members. A peripheral blood sample was collected from each donor, and TCR beta sequencing was performed on peripheral blood mononuclear cells. Genomic DNA extraction from the blood cell samples was performed with the Qiagen DNeasy Blood Extraction Kit. Study-level results and caveats: In vitro tests confirmed that three of the cytomegalovirus-associated TCR beta chains recognize cytomegalovirus antigens. Linkage disequilibrium might explain the correlated functional status among segregating V segments, but an unknown experimental factor could not be excluded. A later analysis found that most CMV-associated TCR beta chains appeared HLA-restricted, with HLA associations seemingly driven largely by CMV exposure. In a later analysis, TCR association rates were found to vary across HLA loci, with the most associated TCRs seen for DRB1 alleles and the fewest for HLA-C alleles. The earlier analysis of about 600 of the donors excluded some 15 rarely observed V segments, including chromosome 9 orphons, because counts were too low. Because the 87-base-pair reads could not distinguish some IMGT-functional V segments, including TRBV6-2 and TRBV6-3, those segments were excluded. A total of about 150 TCR beta chains were listed by the study as associated with cytomegalovirus. In an earlier analysis of some 500 of the donors, most TCR beta V segments appeared in productive rearrangements about 90% or about 30% of the time, broadly matching IMGT annotations. It was suggested by the authors that the approach could potentially be generalized to other disease states and immunological phenotypes. According to a later analysis, parvovirus B19, influenza, CMV and Epstein-Barr virus appeared linked to several top co-occurrence clusters. For the cohort, immune exposure information was limited to CMV serostatus. Because HLA typing was missing for some donors at each locus, association tests included only the typed subset. A group of highly shared sequence variants was considered likely to be a technical artifact of the sequencing pipeline. A later genetic analysis reported fewer N-insertions in productive TCRs among donors in an Asian-associated ancestry cluster than the roughly 640-donor mean. At a false discovery rate of 0.05, a later analysis linked around 15,000 TCR beta sequences to specific HLA alleles. A further reported finding was that TCR beta sequences accurately predicted the HLA-A and HLA-B alleles for most subjects in the first cohort. Presence/absence analyses assumed roughly uniform sequencing depth across donors, an assumption that may not hold. Compared with equally common non-associated chains, HLA-associated TCR beta chains in a later analysis were more clonally expanded and had lower generation probabilities. When HLA alleles, especially DR and DQ, strongly co-occurred, TCR associations were difficult to assign to individual alleles. Across donors, most TCR sequences were observed very rarely, whereas some public TCRs were present in many individuals. In this cohort, only TCR beta chains were sequenced, and detectable features were limited by the absence of alpha or paired-chain data. In both the original and validation cohorts, the classifier was reported to diagnose cytomegalovirus status with high specificity and sensitivity. In a later genetic analysis, a missense DCLRE1C variant was associated with V-gene and J-gene trimming of TCR beta chains, and the association was replicated in an independent cohort.

Libraries were prepared through the immunoSEQ multiplex PCR assay. The multiplex PCR relied on a mix of 60 forward primers for TCR Vbeta segments and 13 reverse primers for TCR Jbeta segments. A multiplex PCR assay on genomic DNA amplified the CDR3 region of rearranged TCR beta genes. The amplified TCR beta libraries were sequenced on the Illumina HiSeq System as 87-base-pair reads. As for the authors' bioinformatics: In a later analysis, 70 million to 95 million unique TCR beta chains were counted across the approximately 670 repertoires, and around 10 million of these chains were shared by at least two donors. Raw reads were error-corrected and collapsed into unique sequences by a nearest-neighbor algorithm in which closely related sequences were merged to remove PCR and sequencing errors. Alignment of CDR3 sequences to IMGT reference sequences was used to assign V, D and J gene segments. For a sequence to be retained, a match of at least six nucleotides to both a V gene segment and a J gene segment was required. A rearrangement counted as productive if the CDR3 had no stop codons and remained in frame with V and J, and every other rearrangement counted as non-productive. Following IMGT convention, CDR3 was defined as the stretch from the second conserved V-encoded cysteine to the conserved J-encoded phenylalanine. The earlier analysis of about 500 of the donors excluded sequences that lacked an unambiguous match to a single V gene segment. An earlier analysis of fewer than 750 of the donors called V segments functional above 56.7% productive rearrangements and segregating when the between-donor standard deviation exceeded 5%. A statistical classification framework was built to diagnose cytomegalovirus status from the catalog of TCR beta chain sequences. V and J gene assignment, in a later analysis, came from comparing TCR nucleotide sequences with IMGT/GENE-DB human TR gene sequences. The TCRdist pipeline was used in a later analysis to assign CDR3 sequences and most-parsimonious VDJ recombination scenarios. In a later analysis, each TCR beta chain was defined by its CDR3 amino acid sequence together with its V-gene family, and reads lacking a unique V-gene family were excluded. As a way to deal with suspected cross-contamination and a sequencing artifact, a later analysis dropped roughly 620 nucleotide sequences that were highly shared and had low generation probability. For each public chain, a later analysis derived a clonal expansion index from normalized ranks of inferred template counts within each repertoire. In a later analysis, generation probabilities were computed using a VDJ recombination model fitted to out-of-frame rearrangements, and the results were checked against IGoR. In a later analysis, hypergeometric tests were used to score TCR-TCR, TCR-HLA and TCR-CMV co-occurrence, with a repertoire-size bias correction applied to TCR pairs. A later analysis estimated false discovery rates by permuting HLA or CMV assignments 20 times. In a later analysis, co-occurring TCRs were grouped using DBSCAN, with TCRdist sequence similarity added in when clustering inside HLA-allele-positive subsets. Repertoires with fewer than 30,000 or more than 120,000 public chains, plus five repertoires with anomalous nucleotide sharing, were excluded from co-occurrence clustering. Held by TCRdb, this immuneACCESS table contains in-frame sequences only and omits some clones. Under half of the omission traces to an unresolved V gene where checked; the cause of the rest is unknown. V and J calls plus clone size are reproduced from that table; the DNA served to infer D and trimming. The table of this sample itemizes about 170,000 clones. Roughly 0.83% of the sample is in the top ten clones.

Sequenced sample: PBMCs. This TCR derives from a woman in her late teens or twenties in good health and CMV-seropositive. The chain uses TRBV18 and TRBJ1-3; TRBD1 is perhaps the D gene, given 5 matching bases. The CDR3 protein sequence reads: CASSPGQSSGNTIYF. The sequenced DNA is TGTGCCAGCTCACCGGGGCAGAGCTCTGGAAACACCATATATTTT.